This TCR beta chain comes out of a study of blood T cell repertoires in COVID-19. The wider study: Researchers got acute and convalescent COVID-19 samples from the United States, Italy and Spain. The cDNA or gDNA used as material had been derived from T cells, B-cell-depleted T cells, or PBMCs.

The CDR3 length is 15 residues. In germline, CDR1 is MNHEY, CDR2 SMNVEV (reference sequence). V trimming: 5 bases; J trimming: 1 base; junction bases outside the gene matches: 2. Original processing methods: Estimates of nucleated cell counts were drawn from the amplification of reference gene primers. Profiled with immunoSEQ multiplex PCR; TCRdb holds only in-frame clones, not every one. V and J calls and clone size are those listed in that table; D and trimming were worked out from the DNA. The repertoire holds some 59,000 clones, 85% to 95% seen once, with approximately 4.1% in the top ten. This receptor was identified in a man aged 50 or older with acute or convalescent COVID-19. J is TRBJ2-7 and V is TRBV27, with 13 bases aligning to TRBD2. Sequenced: peripheral blood. The CDR3 sequence: CASSQGLAGSYEQYF. CDR3 coding DNA: TGTGCCAGCAGTCAGGGACTAGCGGGATCCTACGAGCAGTACTTC.